The 20 T cell receptor beta chains presented below share a single source sample, sequenced in a study of blood T cell repertoires in COVID-19 (TCRdb year 2020). The protocol used for the library was the immunoSEQ multiplex PCR assay. In TCRdb, the immuneACCESS table is reduced to in-frame sequences with V and J assigned. These tables do not hold every clone; where another copy was compared, an unresolved V gene accounts for under half, and the others remain unexplained. The sample table holds roughly 250,000 clones, of which around 81% were seen once. Around 3.2% of the sample is in the top ten clones. The sample taken for sequencing was peripheral blood. Every receptor here comes from a woman aged 60-70 years with active or convalescent COVID-19.

The rearrangement links TRBV12-3 or TRBV12-4 to TRBJ1-2; D possibly corresponds to TRBD1 (5 bases). V lost 7 bases and J lost 6, with 12 bases in between. The CDR3 covers 12 residues. CDR3 in DNA: TGTGCCAGCACTAATACAGGAAATGGCTACACCTTC. Translation gives CASTNTGNGYTF.

This clone was observed a handful of times. The chain couples TRBV7-9 to TRBJ1-1; D is perhaps TRBD1 (5 bases). The germline CDR1 and CDR2 sequences are SEHNR and FQNEAQ (reference sequence). The CDR3 covers 12 residues. V dropped 2 bases and J dropped 4 bases, with 5 bases sitting between them. The CDR3, as DNA: TGTGCCAGCAGCTTAAGGGGCACTGAAGCTTTCTTT. It encodes CASSLRGTEAFF.

V is TRBV5-1 and J is TRBJ1-1; 7 bases agree with TRBD1. The CDR3 is 20 residues long. Germline V gives CDR1 SGHRS, CDR2 YFSETQ. Trimming cost V 5 bases and J 3 bases; bases outside gene matches: 25. The CDR3 here is CASSNYPFLEPGGLDTEAFF. The CDR3 coding sequence is TGCGCCAGCAGTAACTATCCTTTTTTAGAACCAGGGGGGTTAGACACTGAAGCTTTCTTT.

This clone was recorded many times. For the CDR3, the DNA is TGCGCCAGCAGCAGGGAAGGACTCCAACAACAGAATGAGCAGTTCTTC. It codes for CASSREGLQQQNEQFF. The chain employs TRBV5-1 and TRBJ2-1, with D perhaps matching TRBD2 (5 bases). In germline, CDR1 is SGHRS, CDR2 YFSETQ. The CDR3 runs to 16 residues. V was shortened by 4 bases and J by 7 bases, with 21 bases between the two germline ends.

The chain has TRBV27 and TRBJ1-3; D not resolved. The CDR3 has 14 residues. Germline CDR1 reads MNHEY; CDR2 reads SMNVEV (reference sequence). V was clipped by 6 bases and J by 4 bases, with 13 bases between them. The CDR3 coding sequence is TGTGCCAGCAGCTTAGGCGGCAAAGGAAACACCATATATTTT. Amino acid sequence: CASSLGGKGNTIYF.

V and J are TRBV4-1 and TRBJ1-3; D possibly corresponds to TRBD1 (6 bases). CDR3 length: 13 residues. Trimming left V 0 bases short and J 8 bases short, with 8 bases between. CDR1 is MGHRA and CDR2 is YSYEKL in the germline V gene. CDR3 coding DNA: TGCGCCAGCAGCCAAGAATCAGGGGACACCATATATTTT. Residues: CASSQESGDTIYF.

Only a few counts were recorded for this clone. The chain couples TRBV11-2 to TRBJ2-3, with 8 positions matching TRBD2. The germline V gene encodes CDR1 SGHAT and CDR2 FQNNGV. This CDR3 spans 13 amino acids. The ends lost 3 bases at V and 6 bases at J; junction bases unmatched: 2. The chain's CDR3 is CASSFRGGDTQYF. CDR3 in DNA: TGTGCCAGCAGCTTCCGGGGGGGTGATACGCAGTATTTT.

The J gene is TRBJ1-4, the V gene TRBV4-3; D might be TRBD1 (5 bases). This CDR3 is built from 17 residues. The V and J ends lost 0 bases and 8 bases respectively, with 19 bases between them. The germline CDR1 and CDR2 sequences are LGHNA and YSLEER. CDR3 sequence (DNA): TGCGCCAGCAGCCAAGATCTTCCCGGGGGTAGATGGGAAAAACTGTTTTTT. Its translation: CASSQDLPGGRWEKLFF.

V and J are TRBV12-3 or TRBV12-4 and TRBJ1-2; a possible D gene is TRBD1 (5 bases). The CDR3 has 13 amino acids. Trimming removed 4 bases at V and 4 bases at J, with 10 bases between. This CDR3 is CASSSSGGYGYTF. CDR3 coding DNA: TGTGCCAGCAGTTCCTCCGGGGGCTATGGCTACACCTTC.

The V and J genes are TRBV28 and TRBJ1-6, with a weak D call TRBD1 (6 bases). V gave up 6 bases and J gave up 5 bases, with 8 bases separating them. The CDR3 sequence is 13 residues long. Germline CDR1 MDHEN, CDR2 SYDVKM. CDR3 sequence reads: CASRTGHNSPLHF. The CDR3 nucleotides are TGTGCCAGCAGGACAGGACATAATTCACCCCTCCACTTT.

The V gene is TRBV19, the J gene TRBJ1-4; unclear D gene. The V gene lost 3 bases and the J gene lost 8 bases, with 19 bases spanning the gap. The CDR3 loop spans 16 amino acids. From germline, CDR1 is LNHDA and CDR2 SQIVND (reference sequence). In DNA, the CDR3 is TGTGCCAGTAGTATTTCATTGACCCTTCAGAGGGAAAAACTGTTTTTT. Translated: CASSISLTLQREKLFF. Full variable domain (remainder filled in from reference TRBV19 and TRBJ1-4): DGGITQSPKYLFRKEGQNVTLSCEQNLNHDAMYWYRQDPGQGLRLIYYSQIVNDFQKGDIAEGYSVSREKKESFPLTVTSAQKNPTAFYLCASSISLTLQREKLFFGSGTQLSVL.

V is TRBV4-1 and J is TRBJ1-2, with 8 positions matching TRBD1. Germline V lookup: CDR1 MGHRA, CDR2 YSYEKL. The length of the CDR3 is 16 residues. Losses at the gene ends were 4 bases for V and 4 bases for J; bases not matched to a gene: 11. CDR3 sequence reads: CASSPQPGQGLYGYTF. Written as DNA, the CDR3 is TGCGCCAGCAGCCCCCAACCCGGACAGGGCCTCTATGGCTACACCTTC.

Comment on this clone: An end of the junction does not agree with germline; a read error may underlie this. The chain couples TRBV6-4 to TRBJ1-2; 7 nucleotides line up with TRBD1. Germline V gene data show CDR1 as MRHNA and CDR2 as SNTAGT. The CDR3 is 14 amino acids. The CDR3 sequence is CASSDSLWTGMIRF. The CDR3 DNA is TGTGCCAGCAGTGACTCGTTATGGACAGGCATGATCCGCTTC.

A few counts support this clone. The genes are TRBV19 and TRBJ1-5; D is possibly TRBD1 (6 bases). The V end lost 6 bases, the J end lost 5 bases, and 14 bases lay between the germline ends. The germline CDR1 and CDR2 sequences are LNHDA and SQIVND (reference sequence). The CDR3 is made up of 14 amino acids. This CDR3 is CASRKVPGDQPQHF. CDR3 nucleotide sequence: TGTGCCAGTAGAAAGGTCCCAGGGGATCAGCCCCAGCATTTT. Full variable domain (rest looked up from reference TRBV19 and TRBJ1-5): DGGITQSPKYLFRKEGQNVTLSCEQNLNHDAMYWYRQDPGQGLRLIYYSQIVNDFQKGDIAEGYSVSREKKESFPLTVTSAQKNPTAFYLCASRKVPGDQPQHFGDGTRLSIL.

CDR3 bases: TGCGCCAGCAGCTTGGAACGGCGGGTGACAGATACGCAGTATTTT. Amino acid sequence: CASSLERRVTDTQYF. The chain combines TRBV5-1 with TRBJ2-3; D possibly corresponds to TRBD2 (5 bases). This CDR3 is 15 amino acids long. V was cut by 0 bases and J by 3 bases, with 11 bases left in between. From germline, CDR1 is SGHRS and CDR2 YFSETQ.

The J gene is TRBJ2-3, the V gene TRBV7-3; 8 bases match TRBD2. J was trimmed by 6 bases and V by 3 bases; bases with no gene match: 8. From germline, CDR1 is SGHTA and CDR2 FQGTGA. The CDR3 loop spans 15 amino acids. The CDR3 DNA follows: TGTGCCAGCAGCTTCAATCGGGGGGGCTACGATACGCAGTATTTT. Protein sequence: CASSFNRGGYDTQYF.

V is TRBV19 and J is TRBJ2-7; TRBD1 matches at 9 bases. This CDR3 region has 15 residues. Per the germline V gene, CDR1 is LNHDA and CDR2 is SQIVND (reference sequence). Trimming removed 5 bases from V and 2 bases from J; junction bases left unmatched: 7. In DNA, the CDR3 is TGTGCCAGTAGTTTGGGACAGGGAGCGCCCTACGAGCAGTACTTC. It is translated as CASSLGQGAPYEQYF.

This clone has just one count. V gene TRBV7-2 combines with J gene TRBJ2-5, with 16 positions matching TRBD2. CDR1 is SGHTA and CDR2 is FQGNSA in the germline V gene. The CDR3 has 14 amino acids. Trimming removed 7 bases from V and 9 bases from J; junction bases left unmatched: 5. Here the CDR3 reads CASNSGTSGGAQYF. As DNA, the CDR3 is TGTGCCAGCAACAGCGGGACTAGCGGGGGGGCCCAGTACTTC.

The chain is built from TRBV27 and TRBJ2-2; maybe TRBD2 (6 bases). CDR1 and CDR2 from the germline V gene are MNHEY and SMNVEV (reference sequence). Trimming pared 0 bases from V and 2 bases from J, leaving 10 bases between. The CDR3 is 16 amino acids. This CDR3 reads CASSLSGSGNTGELFF. The CDR3 DNA sequence: TGTGCCAGCAGTTTATCGGGTAGCGGAAACACCGGGGAGCTGTTTTTT.

The V and J genes are TRBV4-2 and TRBJ2-5; 7 nucleotides align to TRBD1. This CDR3 contains 18 residues. The trim removed 1 base at V and 2 bases at J, leaving 13 bases unmatched. Germline lookup yields CDR1 LGHNA and CDR2 YNFKEQ. The CDR3: CASSQADRFSGRQETQYF. For the CDR3, the DNA is TGTGCCAGCAGCCAAGCGGACAGGTTTTCAGGACGGCAAGAGACCCAGTACTTC.